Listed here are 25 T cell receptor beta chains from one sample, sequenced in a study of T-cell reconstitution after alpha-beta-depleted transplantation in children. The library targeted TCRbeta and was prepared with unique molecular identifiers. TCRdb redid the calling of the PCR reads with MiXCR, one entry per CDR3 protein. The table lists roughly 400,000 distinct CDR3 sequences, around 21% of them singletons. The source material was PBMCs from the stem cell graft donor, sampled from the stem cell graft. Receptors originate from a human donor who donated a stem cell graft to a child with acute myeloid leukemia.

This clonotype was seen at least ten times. For the CDR3, the DNA is TGTGCCAGCAGTTGGGGACAGGATTACGAGCAGTACTTC. Translation gives CASSWGQDYEQYF. The rearrangement joins TRBV27 to TRBJ2-7; TRBD1 aligns across 8 bases. With V trimmed by 4 bases and J by 4 bases, 3 bases remained unmatched. This CDR3 has 13 residues. Germline assignment: CDR1 MNHEY and CDR2 SMNVEV (reference sequence).

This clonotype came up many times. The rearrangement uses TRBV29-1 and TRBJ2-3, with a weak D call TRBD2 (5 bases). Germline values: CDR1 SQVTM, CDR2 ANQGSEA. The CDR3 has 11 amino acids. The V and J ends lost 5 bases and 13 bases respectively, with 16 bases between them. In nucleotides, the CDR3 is TGCAGCGTTTCGACTGGCGGGTCCAAGTATTTT. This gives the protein CSVSTGGSKYF.

The DNA for the CDR3 is TGTGCCAGCAGCCTCTATAGTCTGTTTGTACTAGCGGGACAAGAGACCCAGTACTTC. This sequence encodes CASSLYSLFVLAGQETQYF. The J gene is TRBJ2-5, the V gene TRBV7-6; TRBD2 aligns across 10 bases. The CDR3 runs 19 residues. The V and J ends lost 5 bases and 2 bases, in that order; junction bases with no gene match: 17. CDR1 is SGHVS, CDR2 FNYEAQ, per germline. The full variable domain, in which reference TRBV7-6 and TRBJ2-5 provide the parts outside the CDR3, is GAGVSQSPRYKVTKRGQDVALRCDPISGHVSLYWYRQALGQGPEFLTYFNYEAQQDKSGLPNDRFSAERPEGSISTLTIQRTEQRDSAMYRCASSLYSLFVLAGQETQYFGPGTRLLVL.

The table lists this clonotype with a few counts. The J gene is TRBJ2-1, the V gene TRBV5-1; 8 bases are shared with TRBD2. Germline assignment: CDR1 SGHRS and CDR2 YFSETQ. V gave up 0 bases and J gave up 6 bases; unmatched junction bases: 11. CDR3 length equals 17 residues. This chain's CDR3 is CASSLGRRAGVSNEQFF. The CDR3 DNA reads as TGCGCCAGCAGCTTGGGCCGCCGAGCGGGAGTCAGCAATGAGCAGTTCTTC.

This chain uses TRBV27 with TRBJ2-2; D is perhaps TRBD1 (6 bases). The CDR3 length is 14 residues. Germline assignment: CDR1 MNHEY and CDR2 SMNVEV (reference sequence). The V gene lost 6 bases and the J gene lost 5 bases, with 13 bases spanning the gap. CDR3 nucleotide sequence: TGTGCCAGCAGGAGGACAGACCCAACCGGGGAGCTGTTTTTT. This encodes CASRRTDPTGELFF.

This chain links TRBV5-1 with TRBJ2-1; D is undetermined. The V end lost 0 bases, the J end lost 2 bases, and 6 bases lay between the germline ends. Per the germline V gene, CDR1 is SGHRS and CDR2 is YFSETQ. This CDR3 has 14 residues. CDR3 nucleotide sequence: TGCGCCAGCAGCTTGGACAGTCCCTACAATGAGCAGTTCTTC. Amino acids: CASSLDSPYNEQFF. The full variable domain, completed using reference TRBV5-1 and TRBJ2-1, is KAGVTQTPRYLIKTRGQQVTLSCSPISGHRSVSWYQQTPGQGLQFLFEYFSETQRNKGNFPGRFSGRQFSNSRSEMNVSTLELGDSALYLCASSLDSPYNEQFFGPGTRLTVL.

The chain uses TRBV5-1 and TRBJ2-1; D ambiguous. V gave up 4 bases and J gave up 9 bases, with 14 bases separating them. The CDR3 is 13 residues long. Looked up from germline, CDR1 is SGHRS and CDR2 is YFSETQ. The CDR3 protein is CASSEVKGGEQFF. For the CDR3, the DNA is TGCGCCAGCAGCGAGGTCAAGGGCGGTGAGCAGTTCTTC.

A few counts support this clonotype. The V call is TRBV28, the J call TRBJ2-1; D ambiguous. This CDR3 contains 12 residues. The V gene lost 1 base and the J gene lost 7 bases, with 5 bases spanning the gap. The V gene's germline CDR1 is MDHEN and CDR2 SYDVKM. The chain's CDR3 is CASSLLTNEQFF. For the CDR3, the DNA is TGTGCCAGCAGTTTATTAACTAATGAGCAGTTCTTC.

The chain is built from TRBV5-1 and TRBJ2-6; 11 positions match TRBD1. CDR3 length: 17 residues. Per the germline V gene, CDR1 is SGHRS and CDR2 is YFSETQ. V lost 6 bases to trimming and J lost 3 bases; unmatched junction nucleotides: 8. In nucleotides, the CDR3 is TGCGCCAGCACACCGGGACAGGGGGTAGGTGGGGCCAACGTCCTGACTTTC. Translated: CASTPGQGVGGANVLTF.

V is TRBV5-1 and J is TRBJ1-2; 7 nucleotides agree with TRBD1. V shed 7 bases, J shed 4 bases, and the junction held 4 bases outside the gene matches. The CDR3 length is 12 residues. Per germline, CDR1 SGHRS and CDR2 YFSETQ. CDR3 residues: CASAGDSYGYTF. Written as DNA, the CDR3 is TGCGCCAGCGCGGGGGACAGCTATGGCTACACCTTC.

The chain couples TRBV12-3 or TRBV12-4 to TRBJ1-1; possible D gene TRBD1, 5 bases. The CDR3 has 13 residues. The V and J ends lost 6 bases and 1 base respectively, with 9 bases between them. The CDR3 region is CASRARENTEAFF. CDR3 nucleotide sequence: TGTGCCAGCAGAGCCAGGGAGAACACTGAAGCTTTCTTT.

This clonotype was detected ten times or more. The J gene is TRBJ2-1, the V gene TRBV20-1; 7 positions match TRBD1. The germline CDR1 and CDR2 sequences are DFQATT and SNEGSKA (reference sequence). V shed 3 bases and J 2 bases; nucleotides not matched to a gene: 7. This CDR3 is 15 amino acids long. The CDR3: CSASKTGNPYNEQFF. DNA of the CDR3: TGCAGTGCTAGCAAGACAGGGAATCCCTACAATGAGCAGTTCTTC.

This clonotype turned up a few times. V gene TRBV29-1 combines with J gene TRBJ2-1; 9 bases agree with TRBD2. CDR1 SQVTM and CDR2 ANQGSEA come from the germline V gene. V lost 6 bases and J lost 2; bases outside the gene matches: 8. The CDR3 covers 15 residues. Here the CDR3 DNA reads TGCAGCGTCCGAGCGGGGGGAATGGCCTACAATGAGCAGTTCTTC. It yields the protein CSVRAGGMAYNEQFF.

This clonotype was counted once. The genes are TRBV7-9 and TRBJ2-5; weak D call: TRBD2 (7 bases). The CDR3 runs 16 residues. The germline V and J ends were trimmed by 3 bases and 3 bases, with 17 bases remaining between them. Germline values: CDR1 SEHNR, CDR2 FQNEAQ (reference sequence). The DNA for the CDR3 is TGTGCCAGCAGCTTCCGCGCGGGGGCCGATAAAGAGACCCAGTACTTC. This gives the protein CASSFRAGADKETQYF.

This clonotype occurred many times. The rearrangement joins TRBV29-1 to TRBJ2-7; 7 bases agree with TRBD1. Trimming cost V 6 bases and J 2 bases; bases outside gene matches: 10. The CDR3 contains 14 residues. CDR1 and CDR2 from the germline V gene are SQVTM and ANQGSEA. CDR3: CSVMGQHGPYEQYF. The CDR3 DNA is TGCAGCGTGATGGGACAGCATGGGCCCTACGAGCAGTACTTC.

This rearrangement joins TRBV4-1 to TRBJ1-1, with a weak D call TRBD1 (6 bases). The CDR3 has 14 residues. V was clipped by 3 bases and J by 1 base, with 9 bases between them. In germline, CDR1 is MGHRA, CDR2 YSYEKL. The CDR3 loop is CASSQLGQNTEAFF. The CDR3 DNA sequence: TGCGCCAGCAGCCAGCTGGGACAGAACACTGAAGCTTTCTTT.

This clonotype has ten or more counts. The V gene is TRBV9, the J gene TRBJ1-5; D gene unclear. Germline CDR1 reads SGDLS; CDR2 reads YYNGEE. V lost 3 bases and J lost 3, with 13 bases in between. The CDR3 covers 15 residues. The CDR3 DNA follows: TGTGCCAGCAGCGCGACATCAGGACTCAATCAGCCCCAGCATTTT. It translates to CASSATSGLNQPQHF.

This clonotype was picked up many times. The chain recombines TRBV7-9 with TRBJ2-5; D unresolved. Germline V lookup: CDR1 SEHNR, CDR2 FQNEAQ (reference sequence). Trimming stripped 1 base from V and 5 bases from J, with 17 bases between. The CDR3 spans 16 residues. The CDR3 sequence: CASSLEAGFMSETQYF. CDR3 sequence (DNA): TGTGCCAGCAGCTTAGAGGCAGGCTTCATGTCCGAGACCCAGTACTTC.

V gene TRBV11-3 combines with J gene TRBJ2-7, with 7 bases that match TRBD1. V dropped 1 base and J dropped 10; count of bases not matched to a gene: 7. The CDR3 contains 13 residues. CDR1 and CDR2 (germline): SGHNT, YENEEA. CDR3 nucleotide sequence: TGTGCCAGCAGCTTAGGGGTGACAGGGAGACAGTACTTC. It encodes CASSLGVTGRQYF.

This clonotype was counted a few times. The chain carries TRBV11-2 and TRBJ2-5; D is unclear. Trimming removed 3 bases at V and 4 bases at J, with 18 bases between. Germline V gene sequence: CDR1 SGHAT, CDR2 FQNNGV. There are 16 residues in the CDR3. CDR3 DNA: TGTGCCAGCAGCTTGGGTGGTTTTTCTATGAGAGAGACCCAGTACTTC. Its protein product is CASSLGGFSMRETQYF.

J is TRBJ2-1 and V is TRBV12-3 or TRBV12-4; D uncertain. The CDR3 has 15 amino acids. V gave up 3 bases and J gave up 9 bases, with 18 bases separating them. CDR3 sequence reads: CASSFLLRPAGEQFF. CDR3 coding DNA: TGTGCCAGCAGTTTCCTACTACGGCCGGCCGGTGAGCAGTTCTTC.

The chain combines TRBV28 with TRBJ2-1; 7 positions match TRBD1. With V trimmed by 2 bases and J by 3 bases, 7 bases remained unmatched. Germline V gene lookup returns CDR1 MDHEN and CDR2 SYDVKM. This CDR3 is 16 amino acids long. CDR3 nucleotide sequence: TGTGCCAGCAGTTTACGGGCAGGGGGAATCTACAATGAGCAGTTCTTC. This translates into CASSLRAGGIYNEQFF.

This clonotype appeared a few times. Written as DNA, the CDR3 is TGCGCCAGCAGCTTGAGAAGCGCGTCCACAGATACGCAGTATTTT. Its protein is CASSLRSASTDTQYF. V is TRBV5-1 and J is TRBJ2-3; D remains ambiguous. Trimming shortened V by 1 base and J by 2 bases, and 11 bases separated the two germline ends. Germline V gene sequence: CDR1 SGHRS, CDR2 YFSETQ. This CDR3 has 15 amino acids.

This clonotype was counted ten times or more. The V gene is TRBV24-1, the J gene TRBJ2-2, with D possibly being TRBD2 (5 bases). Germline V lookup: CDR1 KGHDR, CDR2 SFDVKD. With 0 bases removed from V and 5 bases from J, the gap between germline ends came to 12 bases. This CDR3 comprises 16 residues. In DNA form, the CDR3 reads TGTGCCACCAGTGATTTGCGATCGGGGTTGACCGGGGAGCTGTTTTTT. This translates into CATSDLRSGLTGELFF.

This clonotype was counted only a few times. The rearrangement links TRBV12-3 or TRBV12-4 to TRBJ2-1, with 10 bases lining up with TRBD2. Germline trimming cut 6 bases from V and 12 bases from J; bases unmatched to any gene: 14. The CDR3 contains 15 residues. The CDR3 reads CASSPVAGGEVGQFF. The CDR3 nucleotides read TGTGCCAGCAGCCCCGTAGCGGGAGGTGAGGTAGGGCAGTTCTTC.